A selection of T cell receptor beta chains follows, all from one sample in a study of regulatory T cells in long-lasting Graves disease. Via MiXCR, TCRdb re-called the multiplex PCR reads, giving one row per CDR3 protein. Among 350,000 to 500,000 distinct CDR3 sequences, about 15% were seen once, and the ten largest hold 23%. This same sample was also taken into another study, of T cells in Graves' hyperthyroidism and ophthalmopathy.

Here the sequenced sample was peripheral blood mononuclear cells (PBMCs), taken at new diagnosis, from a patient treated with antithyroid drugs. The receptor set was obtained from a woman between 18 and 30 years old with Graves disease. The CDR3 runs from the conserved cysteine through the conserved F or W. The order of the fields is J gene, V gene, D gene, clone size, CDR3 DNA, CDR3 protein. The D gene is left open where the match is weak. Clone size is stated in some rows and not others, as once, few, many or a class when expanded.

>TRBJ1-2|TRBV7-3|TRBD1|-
TGTGCCAGCAGCCCCGGGACAGGGGTTGACTATGGCTACACCTTC
CASSPGTGVDYGYTF
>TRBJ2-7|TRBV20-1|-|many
TGCAGTGCTAGAGATTACGGGAGAGTCGACGAGCAGTACTTC
CSARDYGRVDEQYF
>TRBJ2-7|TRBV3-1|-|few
TGTGCCAGCAGCCAAGATGCAACTAGATTTGACAGGCACAGCTCCTACGAGCAGTACTTC
CASSQDATRFDRHSSYEQYF
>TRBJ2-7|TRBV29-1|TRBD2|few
TGCAGCGTTGATGGGACTAGCGGTCCCTACGAGCAGTACTTC
CSVDGTSGPYEQYF
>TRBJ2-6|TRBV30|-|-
TGTGCCTGGAGTCATTCGTACCACTTAGCGGGGGCCAACGTCCTGACTTTC
CAWSHSYHLAGANVLTF
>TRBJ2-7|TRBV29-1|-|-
TGCAGCGTTGTAGCCCCCAGGATGGAGCAGTACTTC
CSVVAPRMEQYF
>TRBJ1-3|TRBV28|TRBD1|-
TGTGCCAGCAGTCAGGGGGGGGCTGCTGGAAACACCATATATTTT
CASSQGGAAGNTIYF
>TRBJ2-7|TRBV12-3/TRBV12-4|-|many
TGTGCCAGGGCTCTGGGTGGGGACGAGCAGTACTTC
CARALGGDEQYF
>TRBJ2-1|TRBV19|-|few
TGTGCCAGTAGTATGAAACAAGGCACCCGTTACAATGAGCAGTTCTTC
CASSMKQGTRYNEQFF
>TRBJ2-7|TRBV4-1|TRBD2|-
TGCGCCAGCAGCCAACCGACTAGCGGGAGTAGGTACGAGCAGTACTTC
CASSQPTSGSRYEQYF
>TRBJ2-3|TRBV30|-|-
TGTGCCTGCTTCGGGACTCCTAGCACAGATACGCAGTATTTT
CACFGTPSTDTQYF
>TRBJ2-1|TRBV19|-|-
TGTGCCAGTAGTATTGAGGGCCCTTTCTCCTACAATGAGCAGTTCTTC
CASSIEGPFSYNEQFF
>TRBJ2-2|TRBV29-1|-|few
TGCAGCGTTGTTAAAGGGGCGGCCGGGGAGCTGTTTTTT
CSVVKGAAGELFF
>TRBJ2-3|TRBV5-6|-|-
TGTGCCAGCAGCTCCCTTAAGACAGTTAGCACAGATACGCAGTATTTT
CASSSLKTVSTDTQYF
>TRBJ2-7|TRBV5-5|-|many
TGTGCCAGCAGCCCGGACCCCCGGGGAAACGAGCAGTACTTC
CASSPDPRGNEQYF
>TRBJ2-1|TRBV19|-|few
TGTGCCAGTAGTATTCTCAACAATGAGCAGTTCTTC
CASSILNNEQFF
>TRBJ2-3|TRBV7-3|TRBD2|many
TGTGCCAGCAGCTTACAACTAGCGGGAGCAGATACGCAGTATTTT
CASSLQLAGADTQYF
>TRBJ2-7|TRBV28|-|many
TGTGCCAGCAGTTTAGGGGGTAGCATTTTCTACGAGCAGTACTTC
CASSLGGSIFYEQYF
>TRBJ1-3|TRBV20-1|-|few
TGCAGTGCTAGGTGGGTGCTGGACCTCTCTGTATCTGGAAACACCATATATTTT
CSARWVLDLSVSGNTIYF
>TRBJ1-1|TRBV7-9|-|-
TGTGCCAGCAGCTCGACAGAGAGCGCTGAAGCTTTCTTT
CASSSTESAEAFF
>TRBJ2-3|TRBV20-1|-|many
TGCAGTGCTAGAGATGGGAACACAGATACGCAGTATTTT
CSARDGNTDTQYF
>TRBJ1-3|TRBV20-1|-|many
TGCAGTGCTAGAGATCACCGCGGGACTCGCCGCTCTGGAAACACCATATATTTT
CSARDHRGTRRSGNTIYF
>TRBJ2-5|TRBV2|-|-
TGTGCCAGCAGTGAAAACGGGGGAGTGGGTGAGACCCAGTACTTC
CASSENGGVGETQYF
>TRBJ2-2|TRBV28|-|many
TGTGCCAGCAGCTTTGGGCTCACGAACACCGGGGAGCTGTTTTTT
CASSFGLTNTGELFF
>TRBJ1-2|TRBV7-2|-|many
TGTGCCAGCAGCCTAAGACCGAGGAACGTTTATGGCTACACCTTC
CASSLRPRNVYGYTF
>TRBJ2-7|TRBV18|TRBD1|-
TGTGCCAGCTCACCACTTGGGACAGGGGGCTACGAGCAGTACTTC
CASSPLGTGGYEQYF
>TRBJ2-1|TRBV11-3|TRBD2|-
TGTGCCAGCAGCTTCAAAGGAAGCGGGAGCGCCTACAATGAGCAGTTCTTC
CASSFKGSGSAYNEQFF
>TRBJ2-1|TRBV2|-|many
TGTGCCAGCAGCCGACAATATTCCGACTCGTACAATGAGCAGTTCTTC
CASSRQYSDSYNEQFF
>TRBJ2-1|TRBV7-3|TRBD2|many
TGTGCCAGCAGCTCGGGACTAGCGGGAGTCAATGAGCAGTTCTTC
CASSSGLAGVNEQFF
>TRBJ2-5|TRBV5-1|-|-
TGCGCCAGCAGCTTGGTTTTTGAGACCCAGTACTTC
CASSLVFETQYF
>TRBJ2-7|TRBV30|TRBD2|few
TGTGCCTGGGCGGGACTAGCGACCTACGAGCAGTACTTC
CAWAGLATYEQYF
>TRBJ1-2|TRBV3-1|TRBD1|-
TGTGCCAGCACCTCAGGGGGAACTAACTATGGCTACACCTTC
CASTSGGTNYGYTF
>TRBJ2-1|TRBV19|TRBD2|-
TGTGCCAGTAAAATCGGGAGGGCCGGGAACGAGCAGTTCTTC
CASKIGRAGNEQFF
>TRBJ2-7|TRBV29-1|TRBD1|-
TGCAGCGTTGCTTGGGACAGGGCCTACGAGCAGTACTTC
CSVAWDRAYEQYF
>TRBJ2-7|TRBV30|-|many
TGTGCCTGGAGGGAAGGAGGGCCCGAGCAGTACTTC
CAWREGGPEQYF